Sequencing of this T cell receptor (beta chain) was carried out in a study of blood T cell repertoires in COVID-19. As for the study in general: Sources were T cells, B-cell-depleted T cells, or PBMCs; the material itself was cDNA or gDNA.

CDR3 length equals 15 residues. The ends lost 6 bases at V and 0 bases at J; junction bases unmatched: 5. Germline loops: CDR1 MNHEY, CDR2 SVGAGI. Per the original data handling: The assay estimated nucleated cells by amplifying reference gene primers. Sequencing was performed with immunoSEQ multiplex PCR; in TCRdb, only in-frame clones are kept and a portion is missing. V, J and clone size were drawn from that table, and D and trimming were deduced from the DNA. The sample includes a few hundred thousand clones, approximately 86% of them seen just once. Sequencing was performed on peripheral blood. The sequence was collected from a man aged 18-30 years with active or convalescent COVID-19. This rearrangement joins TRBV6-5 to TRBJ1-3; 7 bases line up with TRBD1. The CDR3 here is CASSLRDSSGNTIYF. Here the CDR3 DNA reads TGTGCCAGCAGCTTACGGGACAGCTCTGGAAACACCATATATTTT.